The 12 T cell receptor beta chains below come from one sample, sequenced in a study of beta chain features in type 1 diabetes. The entirety of the isolated RNA underwent reverse transcription, so expressed TCRB transcripts were sequenced. Assay: immunoSEQ multiplex PCR; the TCRdb copy retains only in-frame clones and omits some. The table includes 400,000 to 550,000 clones, about 10% detected once. The specimen was naive CD4+ T cells from blood. These receptors were taken from a woman aged 18-35 years in good health.

V and J are TRBV7-2 and TRBJ1-3, with D unresolved. Trimming removed 6 bases from V and 8 bases from J, with 8 bases in between. The germline V gene encodes CDR1 SGHTA and CDR2 FQGNSA. The CDR3 is 11 residues long. The DNA for the CDR3 is TGTGCCAGCAGTCCTTCGGACACCATATATTTT. As protein: CASSPSDTIYF.

J is TRBJ2-1 and V is TRBV7-6, with 15 nucleotides matching TRBD2. Germline-derived CDR1 and CDR2 are SGHVS and FNYEAQ. The length of the CDR3 is 15 residues. Trimming at V came to 4 bases and at J to 10 bases, leaving 5 bases not matched to a gene. As DNA, the CDR3 is TGTGCCAGCAGCTCCCGCGGACTAGCGGGAGGGGAGCAGTTCTTC. It is translated as CASSSRGLAGGEQFF.

The J gene is TRBJ1-4, the V gene TRBV25-1, with 10 nucleotides matching TRBD1. The CDR3 is made up of 16 amino acids. V shed 3 bases, J shed 8 bases, and the junction held 9 bases outside the gene matches. The germline gives CDR1 MGHDK, CDR2 SYGVNS. The CDR3, as DNA: TGTGCCAGCAGTGATAGCTGGGGGACAGGGGAGGAAAAACTGTTTTTT. Protein product: CASSDSWGTGEEKLFF.

The V gene is TRBV11-3, the J gene TRBJ1-1; no firm D call. There are 16 residues in the CDR3. The V end lost 5 bases, the J end lost 2 bases, and 18 bases lay between the germline ends. From germline, CDR1 is SGHNT and CDR2 YENEEA. CDR3 sequence: CASSTIGLASNTEAFF. As DNA, the CDR3 is TGTGCCAGCAGCACAATAGGTTTGGCGTCCAACACTGAAGCTTTCTTT.

The CDR3 DNA follows: TGCGCCAGCAGTCCCGGGGAAGGGGCCAACGTCCTGACTTTC. Amino acids: CASSPGEGANVLTF. The chain couples TRBV5-1 to TRBJ2-6, with TRBD2 as a possible D gene (5 bases). Germline values: CDR1 SGHRS, CDR2 YFSETQ. The CDR3 sequence is 14 residues long. The V end was cut by 5 bases, the J end by 4 bases, with 10 bases between.

This clone was seen a few times. This chain uses TRBV4-2 with TRBJ2-1, with 11 bases that match TRBD2. CDR3 length: 15 residues. Per germline, CDR1 LGHNA and CDR2 YNFKEQ. The J segment lost 7 bases and the V segment lost 4 bases, leaving 6 bases of the junction unmatched. As DNA, the CDR3 is TGTGCCAGCAGCCTTAGCGGGAGGGTGGGTAATGAGCAGTTCTTC. Translation gives CASSLSGRVGNEQFF.

This clone has only a few counts. The V call is TRBV19, the J call TRBJ2-7, with 9 bases lining up with TRBD1. The CDR3 covers 17 residues. Germline V gene sequence: CDR1 LNHDA, CDR2 SQIVND (reference sequence). V lost 5 bases to trimming and J lost 4 bases; unmatched junction nucleotides: 15. The CDR3 DNA is TGTGCCAGTAGTGAATCCGGGACAGGGTTTTACCGATACGAGCAGTACTTC. This sequence encodes CASSESGTGFYRYEQYF.

In DNA, the CDR3 is TGTGCCAGCAGCCGAGGGGGAGGGTATTCACCCCTCCACTTT. As protein: CASSRGGGYSPLHF. The V gene is TRBV7-6, the J gene TRBJ1-6, with D perhaps matching TRBD1 (6 bases). The CDR3 runs to 14 residues. V was trimmed by 5 bases and J by 8 bases, leaving 13 bases between them. CDR1 SGHVS and CDR2 FNYEAQ come from the germline V gene.

Comment on this clone: Other DNA sequences in the sample encode the same CDR3. The chain has TRBV6-5 and TRBJ2-1; no clear D gene. The CDR3 has 11 residues. Germline V gives CDR1 MNHEY, CDR2 SVGAGI. V was shortened by 2 bases and J by 7 bases, with 3 bases between the two germline ends. For the CDR3, the DNA is TGTGCCAGCAGTTACAGAAATGAGCAGTTCTTC. It specifies CASSYRNEQFF.

The chain carries TRBV29-1 and TRBJ2-2, with a weak D call TRBD1 (5 bases). Germline CDR1 and CDR2: SQVTM and ANQGSEA. Deletions cut 3 bases from V and 0 bases from J, with 5 bases between. The CDR3 is 13 amino acids. The CDR3: CSVDRANTGELFF. The CDR3 DNA reads as TGCAGCGTTGACAGGGCGAACACCGGGGAGCTGTTTTTT.

This clone was found a few times. The chain has TRBV6-4 and TRBJ2-1; maybe TRBD1 (5 bases). Trimming took off 2 bases at V and 10 bases at J, with 6 bases between the two ends. CDR1 MRHNA and CDR2 SNTAGT come from the germline V gene. The CDR3 runs to 11 residues. CDR3 protein: CASSDGAEQFF. CDR3 nucleotides: TGTGCCAGCAGTGACGGGGCCGAGCAGTTCTTC.

A few counts support this clone. This rearrangement joins TRBV29-1 to TRBJ2-1; TRBD2 aligns across 8 bases. Germline V gene sequence: CDR1 SQVTM, CDR2 ANQGSEA. This CDR3 spans 14 amino acids. Trimming took 6 bases from V and 0 from J; bases not matched to a gene: 4. The CDR3 bases are TGCAGCGTCTGGACTAGCTTCTCCTACAATGAGCAGTTCTTC. Its translation: CSVWTSFSYNEQFF.